A selection of T cell receptor beta chains follows, all from one sample in a study of OX40 agonist ivuxolimab in advanced cancers. Data came from immunoSEQ multiplex PCR; TCRdb stores just in-frame clones and leaves some out. The sample carries nearly 70,000 clones, approximately 90% recorded once. Material: CD4+ or CD8+ T cells sorted from blood, obtained in a trial of the OX40 agonist ivuxolimab. The source is an adult with an advanced solid tumor such as melanoma, head and neck, liver or kidney cancer. CDR3s include the opening cysteine and the closing phenylalanine or tryptophan. Fields, in order: CDR3 DNA, CDR3 protein, D gene, J gene, CDR3 length, clone size, V gene. D genes are given only for firm matches. Only some rows state a clone size, as once, few, many or a class for expanded clones.

TGTGCCAGCAGCGAGACTCGGACAGTAACCTACGAGCAGTACTTC	CASSETRTVTYEQYF	NA	TRBJ2-7	15	NA	TRBV5-4
TGTGCCAGCAGTCTCAATTGGGACAGGGAAGAAGAAGGCTACACCTTC	CASSLNWDREEEGYTF	TRBD1	TRBJ1-2	16	NA	TRBV27
TGCGCCAGCAGCCAAGATCGAAGTAGCAATCAGCCCCAGCATTTT	CASSQDRSSNQPQHF	NA	TRBJ1-5	15	NA	TRBV4-1
TGTGCCAGCAGCCAAGAGCCGAACCGCAGGGGAAACACCATATATTTT	CASSQEPNRRGNTIYF	NA	TRBJ1-3	16	NA	TRBV4-2
TGTGCCAGCAGCCAAGGGGGATTAGGTGAGGGCGCAGCTTTCTTT	CASSQGGLGEGAAFF	NA	TRBJ1-1	15	NA	TRBV4-2
TGTGCCAGCAGCTCGGGCGGGGGGGCTGGTTTTTCGGAGCAGTTCTTC	CASSSGGGAGFSEQFF	TRBD2	TRBJ2-1	16	few	TRBV7-8
TGTGCCAGCTCGGACAGGGGCTCCTACGAGCAGTACTTC	CASSDRGSYEQYF	TRBD1	TRBJ2-7	13	NA	TRBV6-1
TGTGCCAGCAGCTTGGCTGGGGCGGGAAGAGGCAATCAGCCCCAGCATTTT	CASSLAGAGRGNQPQHF	NA	TRBJ1-5	17	NA	TRBV5-8
TGTGCCAGCAGCCCCAGAGGGGCATTAGACAATGAGCAGTTCTTC	CASSPRGALDNEQFF	NA	TRBJ2-1	15	NA	TRBV7-9
TGTGCCAGCAGCTTCGTTGCCGGCAGGGGGGACGAGCAGTACTTC	CASSFVAGRGDEQYF	NA	TRBJ2-7	15	NA	TRBV7-2
TGTGCCAGCAGCTTGGTGGGGGCAGGGACTAATGAAAAACTGTTTTTT	CASSLVGAGTNEKLFF	NA	TRBJ1-4	16	NA	TRBV5-5
TGTGCCAGCAGCTTATCCACCCCCGGGGGCTACACCTTC	CASSLSTPGGYTF	NA	TRBJ1-2	13	medium-sized	TRBV7-2
TGTGCCAGCAGTTTGTCTAGCGGGGGCACAGATACGCAGTATTTT	CASSLSSGGTDTQYF	TRBD2	TRBJ2-3	15	NA	TRBV27
TGTGCCAGCAGTGTAGCCGGAGCCAAAAACATTCAGTACTTC	CASSVAGAKNIQYF	NA	TRBJ2-4	14	NA	TRBV25-1
TGTGCCAGCAGCGACGCGTTAGCCAAAAACATTCAGTACTTC	CASSDALAKNIQYF	NA	TRBJ2-4	14	NA	TRBV5-4
TGTGCCAGCAGCGGGACTAGCGGCATACCCGGGGAGCAGTACTTC	CASSGTSGIPGEQYF	TRBD2	TRBJ2-7	15	NA	TRBV7-2
TGCGCCAGCAGCTTGGCGGGTGACGCTTCACCCCTCCACTTT	CASSLAGDASPLHF	NA	TRBJ1-6	14	few	TRBV5-1
TGTGCCAGCAGCGTAGCGGGGGGCCGTTTCAATGAGCAGTTCTTC	CASSVAGGRFNEQFF	NA	TRBJ2-1	15	few	TRBV9
TGTGCCAGCAGCCAAGATCTCAGAGCTGAAGCTTTCTTT	CASSQDLRAEAFF	NA	TRBJ1-1	13	few	TRBV4-2
TGTGCCAGCAGCCCTATAGCAGGGAGGACCACTGAAGCTTTCTTT	CASSPIAGRTTEAFF	NA	TRBJ1-1	15	NA	TRBV7-2
TGCGCCAGCAGCCAAGATCACGGGGCAACTAATGAAAAACTGTTTTTT	CASSQDHGATNEKLFF	NA	TRBJ1-4	16	NA	TRBV4-1
TGTGCCAGCAGCTCGGGACAGGGAGCATTGAACACTGAAGCTTTCTTT	CASSSGQGALNTEAFF	TRBD1	TRBJ1-1	16	NA	TRBV11-1
TGCAGCGTTAGTTGGGGCTACGAGCAGTACTTC	CSVSWGYEQYF	NA	TRBJ2-7	11	NA	TRBV29-1
TGTGCCAGCTCAATAGGGACTAATCAGCCCCAGCATTTT	CASSIGTNQPQHF	NA	TRBJ1-5	13	NA	TRBV18
TGTGCCAGCAGTGAAGACAGGGGTGGATACGAGCAGTACTTC	CASSEDRGGYEQYF	TRBD1	TRBJ2-7	14	once	TRBV2
TGTGCCAGTAGGAAGGACACCATATATTTT	CASRKDTIYF	NA	TRBJ1-3	10	NA	TRBV19
TGCGCCAGCAGCTTCGGGGCTAGCTCTGATACGCAGTATTTT	CASSFGASSDTQYF	NA	TRBJ2-3	14	once	TRBV5-1
TGTGCCAGCAGCGGCGGGACAGGAGGCTCTGGAAACACCATATATTTT	CASSGGTGGSGNTIYF	TRBD1	TRBJ1-3	16	NA	TRBV11-3
TGTGCCTGGAGTTCCCCGACAGGCCTAATTGAAAAACTGTTTTTT	CAWSSPTGLIEKLFF	NA	TRBJ1-4	15	few	TRBV30
TGTGCCGGAGGAACGACAGAACAGTACTTC	CAGGTTEQYF	NA	TRBJ2-7	10	NA	TRBV6-1
TGTGCCAGCAGCTTAGTGGGGGCTACTGCCGGGTACAATGAGCAGTTCTTC	CASSLVGATAGYNEQFF	NA	TRBJ2-1	17	NA	TRBV7-2
TGTGCCAGCAGCCCCGGGGGACTAGCCCTCACCGGGGAGCTGTTTTTT	CASSPGGLALTGELFF	TRBD2	TRBJ2-2	16	NA	TRBV5-4
TGTGCCAGCAGCCCCCCGTTGAGGGGACAGTCAATGCAGCCCCAGCATTTT	CASSPPLRGQSMQPQHF	TRBD1	TRBJ1-5	17	medium-sized	TRBV5-8
TGCGCCAGCAGCTTGCGGCAGGGGGCGGACGAGCAGTACTTC	CASSLRQGADEQYF	TRBD1	TRBJ2-7	14	few	TRBV5-1
TGTGCCAGCTCACCAGTAGCACAGGGCGGTCAGCCCCAGCATTTT	CASSPVAQGGQPQHF	NA	TRBJ1-5	15	NA	TRBV18
TGTGCCAGCAGTTTATCGCCCGGACAGGGTTATGGCTACACCTTC	CASSLSPGQGYGYTF	TRBD1	TRBJ1-2	15	NA	TRBV27
TGCGCCAGCAGTACAGGGAACGGTCAGCCCCAGCATTTT	CASSTGNGQPQHF	NA	TRBJ1-5	13	NA	TRBV5-1
TGTGCCAGCAGTTATTCTGACACTGAAGCTTTCTTT	CASSYSDTEAFF	NA	TRBJ1-1	12	once	TRBV6-6
TGTGCCAGCTCACCGACGGAGAACTATGGCTACACCTTC	CASSPTENYGYTF	NA	TRBJ1-2	13	NA	TRBV18
TGTGCCAGTATGATGACCGGCCCTTATGGCTACACCTTC	CASMMTGPYGYTF	NA	TRBJ1-2	13	once	TRBV19
TGTGCCTGGGAATACAGGGGAATTAGTTGGGGCTACACCTTC	CAWEYRGISWGYTF	TRBD1	TRBJ1-2	14	NA	TRBV30
TGTGCCACCAGCAGAACTCCGACAGGGGATCAGCCCCAGCATTTT	CATSRTPTGDQPQHF	TRBD1	TRBJ1-5	15	NA	TRBV15
TGTGCCAGTAGTATATCGGGGATGGGGGGCAATCAGCCCCAGCATTTT	CASSISGMGGNQPQHF	NA	TRBJ1-5	16	NA	TRBV19
TGTGCCAGCAGACAAAGACAGGGGGCTCGGGAGACCCAGTACTTC	CASRQRQGARETQYF	TRBD1	TRBJ2-5	15	NA	TRBV28
TGCGCCAGCAGCCAGGAGCGGGGAAACACAGATACGCAGTATTTT	CASSQERGNTDTQYF	TRBD2	TRBJ2-3	15	NA	TRBV4-1
TGTGCCAGCAGTGGAGGGACATCAGCTTTCTTT	CASSGGTSAFF	NA	TRBJ1-1	11	few	TRBV25-1
TGTGCCATCAGTGAGCGAGGGGGCTACGAGCAGTACTTC	CAISERGGYEQYF	NA	TRBJ2-7	13	NA	TRBV10-3
TGTGCCAGCAGCTTTCAGGGGATCGAATCGGAGACCCAGTACTTC	CASSFQGIESETQYF	NA	TRBJ2-5	15	NA	TRBV7-2
TGTGCCAGCAGCCCACGGAGTACCCGCATGAACACTGAAGCTTTCTTT	CASSPRSTRMNTEAFF	NA	TRBJ1-1	16	NA	TRBV7-9
TGTGCCTGGAGTGTAGGGGGGAGCGATGAGCAGTTCTTC	CAWSVGGSDEQFF	NA	TRBJ2-1	13	NA	TRBV30
TGCGCCAGCCGCCCTGACCTTACCCAGCCCCAGCATTTT	CASRPDLTQPQHF	NA	TRBJ1-5	13	NA	TRBV5-1
TGTGCCAGCAGCGTAGGGGGACAGGGCCTGAATGAAAAACTGTTTTTT	CASSVGGQGLNEKLFF	TRBD1	TRBJ1-4	16	NA	TRBV9
TGTGCCAGCAGCCTGCTCAGCACCGGGGAGCTGTTTTTT	CASSLLSTGELFF	NA	TRBJ2-2	13	NA	TRBV7-3
TGTGCCAGCAGCACCCGTGGGGGGAGCACAGATACGCAGTATTTT	CASSTRGGSTDTQYF	NA	TRBJ2-3	15	once	TRBV5-4
TGTGCCTGGGGGAACGGGGTAGGCTACACCTTC	CAWGNGVGYTF	NA	TRBJ1-2	11	NA	TRBV30
TGTGCCAGCAGTTCGCTACAGGGAAATACTGAAGCTTTCTTT	CASSSLQGNTEAFF	NA	TRBJ1-1	14	NA	TRBV6-5
TGCAGTGCTAGAGATCAAGAGACCCAGTACTTC	CSARDQETQYF	NA	TRBJ2-5	11	NA	TRBV20-1
TGTGCCAGCTCACGAGTTTCGGACACACTCTCTGGGGCCAACGTCCTGACTTTC	CASSRVSDTLSGANVLTF	NA	TRBJ2-6	18	NA	TRBV18
TGTGCCAGTAGAGAAACCGGGACACTTTTCTACGAGCAGTACTTC	CASRETGTLFYEQYF	NA	TRBJ2-7	15	NA	TRBV19
TGCGCCAGCAGCCAAGAGGGAGACCAGAACACCGGGGAGCTGTTTTTT	CASSQEGDQNTGELFF	NA	TRBJ2-2	16	NA	TRBV4-3